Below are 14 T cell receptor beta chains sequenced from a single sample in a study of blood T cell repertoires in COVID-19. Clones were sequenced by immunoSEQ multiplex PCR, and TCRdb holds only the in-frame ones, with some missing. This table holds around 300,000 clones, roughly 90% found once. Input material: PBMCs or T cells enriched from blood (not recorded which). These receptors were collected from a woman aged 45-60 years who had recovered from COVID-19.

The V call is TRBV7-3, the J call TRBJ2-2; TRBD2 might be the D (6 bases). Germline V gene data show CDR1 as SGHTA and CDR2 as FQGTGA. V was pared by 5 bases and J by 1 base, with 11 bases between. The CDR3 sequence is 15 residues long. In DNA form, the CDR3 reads TGTGCCAGCAGCCCGCGGGATTTGAACACCGGGGAGCTGTTTTTT. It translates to CASSPRDLNTGELFF.

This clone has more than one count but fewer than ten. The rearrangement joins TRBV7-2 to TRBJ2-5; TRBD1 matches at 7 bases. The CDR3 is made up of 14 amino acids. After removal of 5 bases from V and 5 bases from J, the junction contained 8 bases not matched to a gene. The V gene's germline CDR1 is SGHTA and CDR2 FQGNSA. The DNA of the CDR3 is TGTGCCAGCAGCCGGACAGGAATGGGGGAGACCCAGTACTTC. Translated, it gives CASSRTGMGETQYF.

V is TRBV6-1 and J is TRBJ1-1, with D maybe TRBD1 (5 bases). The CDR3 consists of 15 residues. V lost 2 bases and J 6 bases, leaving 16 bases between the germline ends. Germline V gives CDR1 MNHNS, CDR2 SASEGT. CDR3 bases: TGTGCCAGCAGTGAAAGGAACGGGGGACTCGCTGAAGCTTTCTTT. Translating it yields CASSERNGGLAEAFF.

Here the CDR3 reads CASSVAGERAGELFF. The CDR3 coding sequence is TGTGCCAGCAGCGTAGCGGGGGAGCGGGCCGGGGAGCTGTTTTTT. The rearrangement uses TRBV9 and TRBJ2-2; possible D gene TRBD2, 6 bases. Germline V gene sequence: CDR1 SGDLS, CDR2 YYNGEE. V gave up 0 bases and J gave up 6 bases, with 12 bases separating them. The CDR3 is 15 residues long. The entire variable domain, with the rest obtained from reference TRBV9 and TRBJ2-2, is as follows: DSGVTQTPKHLITATGQRVTLRCSPRSGDLSVYWYQQSLDQGLQFLIQYYNGEERAKGNILERFSAQQFPDLHSELNLSSLELGDSALYFCASSVAGERAGELFFGEGSRLTVL.

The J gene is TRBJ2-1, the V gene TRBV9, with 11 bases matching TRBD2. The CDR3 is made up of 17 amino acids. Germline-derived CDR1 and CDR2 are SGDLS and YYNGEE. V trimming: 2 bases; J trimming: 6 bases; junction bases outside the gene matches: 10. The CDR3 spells CASSVLATSGKSNEQFF. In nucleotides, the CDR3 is TGTGCCAGCAGCGTCCTAGCGACTAGCGGGAAATCCAATGAGCAGTTCTTC.

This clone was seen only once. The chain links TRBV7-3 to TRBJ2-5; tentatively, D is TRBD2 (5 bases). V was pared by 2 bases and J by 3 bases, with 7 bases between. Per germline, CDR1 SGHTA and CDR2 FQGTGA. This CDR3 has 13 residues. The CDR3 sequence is CASSLFGEETQYF. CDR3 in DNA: TGTGCCAGCAGCTTATTCGGGGAAGAGACCCAGTACTTC.

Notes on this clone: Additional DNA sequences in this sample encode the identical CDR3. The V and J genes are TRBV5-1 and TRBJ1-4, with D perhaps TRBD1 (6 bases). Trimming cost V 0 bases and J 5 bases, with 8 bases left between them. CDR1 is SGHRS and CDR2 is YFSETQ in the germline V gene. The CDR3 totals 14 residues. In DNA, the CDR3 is TGCGCCAGCAGCTTGGGCCAGGGGAATGAAAAACTGTTTTTT. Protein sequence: CASSLGQGNEKLFF. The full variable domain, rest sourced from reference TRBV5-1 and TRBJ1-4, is KAGVTQTPRYLIKTRGQQVTLSCSPISGHRSVSWYQQTPGQGLQFLFEYFSETQRNKGNFPGRFSGRQFSNSRSEMNVSTLELGDSALYLCASSLGQGNEKLFFGSGTQLSVL.

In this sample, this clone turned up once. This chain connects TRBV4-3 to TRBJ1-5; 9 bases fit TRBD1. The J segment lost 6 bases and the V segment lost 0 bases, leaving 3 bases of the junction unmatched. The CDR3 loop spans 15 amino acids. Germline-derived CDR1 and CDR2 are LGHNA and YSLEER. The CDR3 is CASSQDGTGRQPQHF. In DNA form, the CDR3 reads TGCGCCAGCAGCCAAGACGGGACAGGGCGTCAGCCCCAGCATTTT.

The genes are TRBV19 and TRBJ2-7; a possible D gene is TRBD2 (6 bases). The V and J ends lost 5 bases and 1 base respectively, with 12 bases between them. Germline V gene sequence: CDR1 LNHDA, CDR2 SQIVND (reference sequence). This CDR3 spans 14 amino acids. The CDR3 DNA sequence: TGTGCCAGTAGTCATGGGGCGGGATCCTACGAGCAGTACTTC. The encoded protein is CASSHGAGSYEQYF.

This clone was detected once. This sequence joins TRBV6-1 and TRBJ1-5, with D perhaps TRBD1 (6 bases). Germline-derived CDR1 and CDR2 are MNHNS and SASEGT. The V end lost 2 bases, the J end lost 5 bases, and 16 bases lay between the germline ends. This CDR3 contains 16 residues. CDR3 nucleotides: TGTGCCAGCAGTGAACGGGGGGGCCTTGGGGATCAGCCCCAGCATTTT. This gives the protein CASSERGGLGDQPQHF.

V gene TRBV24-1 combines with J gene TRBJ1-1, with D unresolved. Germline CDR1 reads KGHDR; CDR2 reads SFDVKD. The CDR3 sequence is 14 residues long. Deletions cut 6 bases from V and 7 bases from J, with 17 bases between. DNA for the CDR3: TGTGCCACCAGTCGGGCGGGGTCTAGCGGTGAAGCTTTCTTT. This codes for CATSRAGSSGEAFF.

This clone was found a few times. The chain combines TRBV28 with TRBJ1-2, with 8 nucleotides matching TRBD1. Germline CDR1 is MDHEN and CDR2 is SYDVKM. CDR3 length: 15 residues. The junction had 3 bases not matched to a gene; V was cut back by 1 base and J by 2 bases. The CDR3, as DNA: TGTGCCAGCAGTTTATCCAGGACAGGGAACTATGGCTACACCTTC. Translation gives CASSLSRTGNYGYTF.

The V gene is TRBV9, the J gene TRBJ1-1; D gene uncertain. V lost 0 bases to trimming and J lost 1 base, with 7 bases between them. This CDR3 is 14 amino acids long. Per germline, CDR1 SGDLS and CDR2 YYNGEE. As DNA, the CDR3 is TGTGCCAGCAGCGTAGTGGAGTCGAACACTGAAGCTTTCTTT. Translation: CASSVVESNTEAFF.

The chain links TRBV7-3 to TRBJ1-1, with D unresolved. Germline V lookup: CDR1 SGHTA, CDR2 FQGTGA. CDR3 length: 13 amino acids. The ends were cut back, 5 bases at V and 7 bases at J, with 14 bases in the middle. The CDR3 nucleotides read TGTGCCAGCAGCCGGGGTGGGTTGGGTGAAGCTTTCTTT. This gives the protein CASSRGGLGEAFF.